A selection of T cell receptor beta chains follows, all from one sample in a study of T cell repertoires in cytomegalovirus infection. TCRdb independently ran MiXCR on the reads; one entry per CDR3 protein. The data hold some 600,000 distinct CDR3 sequences, with 20% to 25% observed a single time. The material sequenced was CD8+ T cells from PBMCs. The source of these receptors is a human donor in good health (CMV status not recorded). Some clones in this sample may be carry-over from other donors' samples. Each CDR3 is given with its conserved first and last residue. The D gene is left open where the match is weak. Rows may omit the clone size; those that give it use once, few, many or a size class.

NA	NA	TRBV27	TRBJ1-2	CASSLIGEANYGYTF	TGTGCCAGCAGTTTAATAGGGGAGGCTAACTATGGCTACACCTTC
TRBD1	many	TRBV7-6	TRBJ1-1	CASSPTGGRTEAFF	TGTGCCAGCAGCCCCACAGGGGGTAGGACTGAAGCTTTCTTT
TRBD1	NA	TRBV23-1	TRBJ2-6	CASSQSEGQGASGANVLTF	TGCGCCAGCAGTCAATCGGAAGGACAGGGGGCTTCTGGGGCCAACGTCCTGACTTTC
NA	NA	TRBV29-1	TRBJ2-2	CSVVKGFGTGELFF	TGCAGCGTTGTCAAAGGGTTCGGGACCGGGGAGCTGTTTTTT
TRBD1	NA	TRBV20-1	TRBJ1-3	CSALDREKSGNTIYF	TGCAGTGCTCTCGACAGGGAGAAATCTGGAAACACCATATATTTT
NA	many	TRBV7-9	TRBJ2-6	CASRLEVSGANVLTF	TGTGCCAGCAGATTAGAGGTCTCTGGGGCCAACGTCCTGACTTTC
NA	many	TRBV7-2	TRBJ2-7	CASSLGTDAYEQYF	TGTGCCAGCAGCTTAGGGACGGACGCCTACGAGCAGTACTTC
NA	few	TRBV6-6	TRBJ1-6	CASSLGGSGNSPLHF	TGTGCCAGCAGCCTCGGAGGTTCGGGTAATTCACCCCTCCACTTT
NA	NA	TRBV7-2	TRBJ2-5	CASSLVVRAGRWEETQYF	TGTGCCAGCAGCTTAGTGGTGCGGGCAGGCCGATGGGAAGAGACCCAGTACTTC
TRBD2	many	TRBV7-2	TRBJ2-5	CASSDHREAQETQYF	TGTGCCAGCAGCGACCACCGGGAGGCCCAAGAGACCCAGTACTTC
NA	NA	TRBV29-1	TRBJ1-1	CSPYQGGVTEAFF	TGCAGCCCTTATCAGGGAGGTGTCACTGAAGCTTTCTTT
NA	many	TRBV7-6	TRBJ2-1	CASSLGHQGWEQFF	TGTGCCAGCAGCTTAGGACATCAGGGATGGGAGCAGTTCTTC
NA	many	TRBV7-9	TRBJ2-1	CASNEPWDEQFF	TGTGCCAGCAACGAGCCGTGGGATGAGCAGTTCTTC
NA	few	TRBV7-6	TRBJ2-2	CASRPPGAGELFF	TGTGCCAGCAGACCCCCAGGGGCCGGGGAGCTGTTTTTT
TRBD2	few	TRBV28	TRBJ2-1	CASSFPASGGPEAIYNEQFF	TGTGCCAGCAGTTTTCCGGCTAGCGGGGGGCCAGAGGCTATATACAATGAGCAGTTCTTC
TRBD2	NA	TRBV28	TRBJ2-5	CASSLNTWTSGGETQYF	TGTGCCAGCAGTTTAAACACGTGGACTAGCGGGGGTGAGACCCAGTACTTC
NA	NA	TRBV2	TRBJ1-1	CASSQDSPMNTEAFF	TGTGCCAGCAGTCAGGACAGCCCGATGAACACTGAAGCTTTCTTT
NA	NA	TRBV19	TRBJ2-1	CASSLAVLPAYNEQFF	TGTGCCAGTAGTTTAGCAGTGCTCCCTGCCTACAATGAGCAGTTCTTC
NA	many	TRBV28	TRBJ2-1	CASREDTVSFF	TGTGCCAGCAGGGAGGACACCGTCTCGTTCTTC
NA	NA	TRBV5-4	TRBJ2-5	CASSFGEGLSIQYF	TGTGCCAGCAGCTTTGGGGAAGGTCTTTCGATCCAGTACTTC
NA	NA	TRBV10-3	TRBJ1-5	CAISESGEKPQHF	TGTGCCATCAGTGAGTCAGGGGAGAAGCCCCAGCATTTT
TRBD2	few	TRBV2	TRBJ2-7	CASSEFGTSGSSYEQYF	TGTGCCAGCAGTGAGTTTGGGACTAGCGGTAGCTCCTACGAGCAGTACTTC
NA	NA	TRBV15	TRBJ2-1	CATSRDKRWGPEDMMNEQFF	TGTGCCACCAGCAGAGATAAACGCTGGGGGCCGGAGGACATGATGAATGAGCAGTTCTTC
NA	NA	TRBV7-8	TRBJ2-2	CASSYSLPGELFF	TGTGCCAGCAGCTACAGTCTACCCGGGGAGCTGTTTTTT
NA	NA	TRBV20-1	TRBJ2-1	CSAWDSETSYNEQFF	TGCAGTGCTTGGGATAGCGAGACATCGTACAATGAGCAGTTCTTC
NA	NA	TRBV10-3	TRBJ2-2	CAISGPNTGELFF	TGTGCCATCAGTGGTCCGAACACCGGGGAGCTGTTTTTT
TRBD1	NA	TRBV28	TRBJ1-4	CASSFSSFLSRNRGKGAPNEKLFF	TGTGCCAGCAGTTTCTCCTCTTTCCTAAGCCGGAACAGGGGGAAGGGGGCCCCTAATGAAAAACTGTTTTTT
NA	NA	TRBV7-9	TRBJ2-7	CASSPRAGTLYEQYF	TGTGCCAGCAGCCCCCGCGCGGGGACACTTTACGAGCAGTACTTC
NA	many	TRBV7-2	TRBJ2-7	CASSLETSAYEQYF	TGTGCCAGCAGCCTAGAGACCTCGGCCTACGAGCAGTACTTC
NA	NA	TRBV2	TRBJ2-2	CASKPDGELFF	TGTGCCAGCAAACCCGACGGGGAGCTGTTTTTT
NA	few	TRBV6-5	TRBJ2-4	CASSYPGANIQYF	TGTGCCAGCAGTTACCCAGGGGCAAACATTCAGTACTTC
NA	NA	TRBV29-1	TRBJ2-1	CSVESSGALFF	TGCAGCGTTGAAAGTTCCGGGGCGCTCTTCTTC
NA	few	TRBV19	TRBJ2-1	CASSVQGLGSNEQFF	TGTGCCAGTAGTGTACAGGGCCTTGGAAGCAATGAGCAGTTCTTC
NA	NA	TRBV6-2/TRBV6-3	TRBJ1-2	CASSPTGQLDGYTF	TGTGCCAGCAGTCCGACAGGCCAATTGGATGGCTACACCTTC
TRBD1	NA	TRBV28	TRBJ1-1	CASSLPGTERRGAEAFF	TGTGCCAGCAGTTTACCCGGGACAGAGCGCAGGGGGGCTGAAGCTTTCTTT
NA	NA	TRBV29-1	TRBJ2-5	CSGGRKETQYF	TGCAGCGGGGGGCGAAAAGAGACCCAGTACTTC
NA	NA	TRBV29-1	TRBJ1-2	CSVRIGTRYGYTF	TGCAGCGTTAGGATAGGGACTCGCTATGGCTACACCTTC
TRBD2	NA	TRBV6-2/TRBV6-3	TRBJ2-3	CASSYGLAGALSTDTQYF	TGTGCCAGCAGTTACGGGCTAGCGGGGGCCCTAAGCACAGATACGCAGTATTTT
TRBD2	NA	TRBV6-2/TRBV6-3	TRBJ2-2	CASSYSNQVGGRNTGELFF	TGTGCCAGCAGTTACTCGAACCAGGTTGGCGGGAGGAACACCGGGGAGCTGTTTTTT
TRBD2	few	TRBV28	TRBJ2-5	CASSLSPSGVQETQYF	TGTGCCAGCAGTTTGTCCCCTAGCGGGGTACAAGAGACCCAGTACTTC
NA	few	TRBV7-6	TRBJ1-1	CASSLQGRGNTEAFF	TGTGCCAGCAGCTTACAGGGTCGAGGGAACACTGAAGCTTTCTTT